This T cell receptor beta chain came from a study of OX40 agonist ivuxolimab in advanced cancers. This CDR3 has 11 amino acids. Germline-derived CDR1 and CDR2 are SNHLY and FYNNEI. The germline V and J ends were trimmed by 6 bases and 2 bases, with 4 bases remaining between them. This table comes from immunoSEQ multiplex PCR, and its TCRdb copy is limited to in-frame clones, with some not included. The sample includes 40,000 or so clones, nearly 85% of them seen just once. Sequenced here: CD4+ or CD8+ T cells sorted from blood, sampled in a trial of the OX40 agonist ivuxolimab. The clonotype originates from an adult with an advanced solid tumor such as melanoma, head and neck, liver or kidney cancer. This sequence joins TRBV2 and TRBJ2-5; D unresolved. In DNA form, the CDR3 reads TGTGCCAGCAGGGAACAAGAGACCCAGTACTTC. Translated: CASREQETQYF.